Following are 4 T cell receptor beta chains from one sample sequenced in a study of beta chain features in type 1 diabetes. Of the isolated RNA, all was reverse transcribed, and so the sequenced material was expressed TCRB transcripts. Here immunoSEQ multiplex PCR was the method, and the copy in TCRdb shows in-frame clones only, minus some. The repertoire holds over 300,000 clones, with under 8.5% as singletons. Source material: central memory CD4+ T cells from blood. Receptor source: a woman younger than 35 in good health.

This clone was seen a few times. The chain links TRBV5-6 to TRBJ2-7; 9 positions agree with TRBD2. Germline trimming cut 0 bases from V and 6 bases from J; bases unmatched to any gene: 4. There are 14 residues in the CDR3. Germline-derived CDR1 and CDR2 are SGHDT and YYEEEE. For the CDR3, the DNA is TGTGCCAGCAGCTTGGTTAGCGGGAGCGGCGAGCAGTACTTC. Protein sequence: CASSLVSGSGEQYF.

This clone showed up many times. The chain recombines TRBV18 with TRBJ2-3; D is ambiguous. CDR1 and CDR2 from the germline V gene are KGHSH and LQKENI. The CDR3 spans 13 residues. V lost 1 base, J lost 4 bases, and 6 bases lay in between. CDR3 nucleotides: TGTGCCAGCTCACCACGGTGGTCAGATACGCAGTATTTT. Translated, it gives CASSPRWSDTQYF.

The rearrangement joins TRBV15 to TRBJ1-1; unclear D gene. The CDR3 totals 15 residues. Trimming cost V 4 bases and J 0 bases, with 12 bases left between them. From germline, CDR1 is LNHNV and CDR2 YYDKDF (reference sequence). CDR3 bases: TGTGCCACCAGCACCGCCCCTGGGATGAACACTGAAGCTTTCTTT. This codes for CATSTAPGMNTEAFF.

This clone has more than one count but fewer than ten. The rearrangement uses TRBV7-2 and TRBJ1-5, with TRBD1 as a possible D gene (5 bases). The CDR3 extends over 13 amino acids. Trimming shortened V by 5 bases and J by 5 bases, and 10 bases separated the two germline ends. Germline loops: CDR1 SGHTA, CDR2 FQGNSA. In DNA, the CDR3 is TGTGCCAGCAGCAGCGGGGCTCATCAGCCCCAGCATTTT. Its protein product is CASSSGAHQPQHF.